These 30 T cell receptor beta chains were all obtained from the same sample, sequenced in a study of tumor-infiltrating lymphocytes in glioblastoma multiforme. TCRB libraries came from RNA via three nested multiplex PCR rounds. TCRdb itself ran the multiplex PCR reads through MiXCR, one entry per CDR3 protein. Here the sample spans approximately 9,600 distinct CDR3 sequences, 67% being singletons. The sample was brain tumor tissue. Receptor source: a male donor with glioblastoma.

This clonotype was seen ten or more times. A read error may produce the germline difference seen at one junction end. The J gene is TRBJ1-1, the V gene TRBV6-5, with D uncertain. The CDR3 length is 13 residues. Germline-derived CDR1 and CDR2 are MNHEY and SVGAGI. This CDR3 reads CASSWTANTGAFF. For the CDR3, the DNA is TGTGCCAGCAGTTGGACGGCGAACACTGGAGCTTTCTTT.

This clonotype was counted between two and nine times. This may come from a read error, since a much larger clone is one base off. The chain employs TRBV24-1 and TRBJ2-1, with a tentative D call TRBD2 (6 bases). This CDR3 has 14 amino acids. Germline V CDR1 and CDR2: KGHDR, SFDVKD. DNA of the CDR3: TGTGCCACCAGTGGAGCGGGCATCTTTAATGATCAGTTCTTC. Translation gives CATSGAGIFNDQFF.

The chain employs TRBV30 and TRBJ2-7; D is unclear. CDR3 size: 12 residues. V was clipped by 4 bases and J by 3 bases, with 10 bases between them. The V gene's germline CDR1 is GTSNPN and CDR2 SVGIG (reference sequence). CDR3 sequence reads: CAWNSNRYEQYF. CDR3 DNA sequence: TGTGCCTGGAACAGTAACCGCTACGAGCAGTACTTC.

The chain recombines TRBV29-1 with TRBJ1-1; 7 bases agree with TRBD1. Germline values: CDR1 SQVTM, CDR2 ANQGSEA. The CDR3 loop spans 14 amino acids. CDR3 nucleotides: TGCAGGTTTGAAATGGGACAGAGAAATACTGAAGCTTTCTTT. The encoded protein is CRFEMGQRNTEAFF.

This clonotype was seen many times. V gene TRBV6-1 combines with J gene TRBJ2-7; D is uncertain. The V end lost 7 bases, the J end lost 2 bases, and 9 bases lay between the germline ends. The CDR3 has 12 amino acids. Germline CDR1 MNHNS, CDR2 SASEGT. The CDR3 is CASNGITYEQYF. The CDR3 nucleotides read TGTGCCAGCAATGGGATAACCTACGAGCAGTACTTC.

Notes on this clonotype: Just one base apart from a much larger clone, this may be a read error. This chain joins TRBV28 and TRBJ1-3; D is undetermined. CDR1 is MDHEN, CDR2 SYDVKM, per germline. V lost 7 bases to trimming and J lost 0 bases, with 7 bases between them. There are 13 residues in the CDR3. In DNA form, the CDR3 reads TGTGCCAGCACGGCTATCTCTGGAAACACCATATATTTT. It translates to CASTAISGNTIYF.

This clonotype was seen a few times. The conserved closing phenylalanine or tryptophan is absent in this CDR3, likely reflecting a read error. The chain combines TRBV20-1 with TRBJ2-1, with TRBD2 matching 9 bases. V was clipped by 6 bases and J by 7 bases; unmatched bases: 16. This CDR3 region has 16 residues. Germline V lookup: CDR1 DFQATT, CDR2 SNEGSKA (reference sequence). In DNA, the CDR3 is TGCAGTGCAAGTCGACCGGGGCTAGCGGGAATGAATGAGCAGTTCCTC. Its protein product is CSASRPGLAGMNEQFL.

About this clonotype itself: One end of the junction is discordant with germline, which a read error may explain. V is TRBV4-2 and J is TRBJ2-1; no definite D call. The CDR3 is 16 residues long. CDR1 and CDR2 from the germline V gene are LGHNA and YNFKEQ. The CDR3 DNA is TGCGCCAGCAGCCAAGGGTCAAACGGCCCACACAAAGAGCAGTTCTTC. This gives the protein CASSQGSNGPHKEQFF.

This clonotype was seen only a few times. The germline gene is not matched at one end of the junction; a read error may be the cause. The rearrangement uses TRBV20-1 and TRBJ1-6; possible D gene TRBD1, 5 bases. There are 16 residues in the CDR3. Germline V lookup: CDR1 DFQATT, CDR2 SNEGSKA (reference sequence). The CDR3 DNA follows: TGCAGCGCTAGAGATCAAACGATAGGGGTAGGCTCACCCCTCCACTTT. Residues: CSARDQTIGVGSPLHF.

The chain is built from TRBV11-1 and TRBJ2-1, with TRBD1 identical over 11 bases. With 5 bases clipped from V and 9 bases from J, the junction kept 6 bases outside the gene matches. Germline V gene data show CDR1 as SGHAT and CDR2 as FQDESV (reference sequence). CDR3 length: 14 residues. The CDR3 nucleotides read TGTGCCAGCAGCCCCAGGACAGGGGGCGGTGAGCAGTTCTTC. Translated: CASSPRTGGGEQFF.

This sequence joins TRBV11-1 and TRBJ2-1; D possibly corresponds to TRBD1 (5 bases). The CDR3 is 13 residues long. Germline V lookup: CDR1 SGHAT, CDR2 FQDESV (reference sequence). Trimming left V 1 base short and J 8 bases short, with 9 bases between. CDR3 in DNA: TGTGCCAGCAGCTTAGACAGGTCCGATGAGCAGTTCTTC. Its protein is CASSLDRSDEQFF.

This chain connects TRBV4-1 to TRBJ2-7; D uncertain. Trimming left V 1 base short and J 4 bases short, with 5 bases between. The CDR3 loop spans 12 amino acids. Germline CDR1 MGHRA, CDR2 YSYEKL. The CDR3 nucleotides are TGCGCCAGCAGCCAAGGAGTGTACGAGCAGTACTTC. It yields the protein CASSQGVYEQYF.

The chain links TRBV29-1 to TRBJ2-7, with 7 positions matching TRBD2. The CDR3 has 13 residues. Germline V gives CDR1 SQVTM, CDR2 ANQGSEA. The CDR3 sequence is CRVQTSDSYGQYF. Written as DNA, the CDR3 is TGCAGGGTCCAAACTAGCGACTCCTACGGGCAATACTTC.

The J gene is TRBJ2-2, the V gene TRBV11-3, with 8 bases that match TRBD2. The trim removed 2 bases at V and 5 bases at J, leaving 10 bases unmatched. This CDR3 contains 17 residues. CDR1 SGHNT and CDR2 YENEEA come from the germline V gene. The CDR3: CASSLNGLAGNTGELFF. CDR3 coding DNA: TGTGCCAGCAGCTTAAACGGTTTAGCGGGGAATACCGGGGAGCTGTTTTTT.

The V gene is TRBV20-1, the J gene TRBJ2-1, with 7 nucleotides matching TRBD2. Germline CDR1 and CDR2: DFQATT and SNEGSKA (reference sequence). The CDR3 loop spans 13 amino acids. The junction had 5 bases not matched to a gene; V was cut back by 0 bases and J by 9 bases. CDR3 sequence (DNA): TGCAGTGCTAGAGAGAGACTAGCCGGTGAGCAGTTCTTC. Protein product: CSARERLAGEQFF.

On this clonotype: Sequence at one end of the junction differs from germline and may be a read error. The chain joins TRBV6-2 or TRBV6-3 to TRBJ2-4; 7 bases align to TRBD1. Germline V gene lookup returns CDR1 MNHEY and CDR2 SVGEGT. The CDR3 has 15 residues. The CDR3 loop reads CASSPQGVPRNIQYF. CDR3 DNA: TGTGCCAGCTCCCCTCAGGGGGTACCCAGAAACATTCAGTATTTC.

A note on this clonotype: A junction end diverges from the germline sequence, so it may reflect a read error. V usage is TRBV10-3 and J usage is TRBJ2-7, with D perhaps matching TRBD1 or TRBD2 (6 bases each). The length of the CDR3 is 15 residues. Germline V gene lookup returns CDR1 ENHRY and CDR2 SYGVKD. This CDR3 is CATTLEGGSTYERYF. Written as DNA, the CDR3 is TGTGCCACCACACTGGAGGGGGGAAGCACCTACGAGCGGTACTTC.

Turning to this clonotype: This CDR3 fails to terminate in the conserved phenylalanine or tryptophan, so it likely reflects a read error. The J gene is TRBJ2-2, the V gene TRBV4-1; 14 bases line up with TRBD2. The CDR3 length is 18 residues. CDR1 is MGHRA, CDR2 YSYEKL, per germline. After removal of 0 bases from V and 6 bases from J, the junction contained 6 bases not matched to a gene. CDR3 coding DNA: TGCGCCAGCAGCCAAGACGGGACTAGCGGGAGACAAGCCGGGGAGCTGTTTTCT. Translating gives CASSQDGTSGRQAGELFS.

Comment on this clonotype: Its ends do not fully match the called genes, so a read error is possible. The chain employs TRBV11-1 and TRBJ2-3; perhaps TRBD2 as D (5 bases). Germline CDR1 reads SGHAT; CDR2 reads FQDESV (reference sequence). The CDR3 covers 15 residues. CDR3 amino acids: CANSLTSGPTDTLYF. The CDR3 DNA sequence: TGTGCCAACAGCTTAACCAGCGGCCCCACAGATACGCTGTATTTT.

By proportion, this clonotype is medium-sized. This sequence joins TRBV12-3 or TRBV12-4 and TRBJ2-1; TRBD2 matches at 7 bases. The CDR3 extends over 15 amino acids. The ends lost 6 bases at V and 8 bases at J; junction bases unmatched: 13. Here the CDR3 reads CASSSREGIWDEQFF. The DNA of the CDR3 is TGTGCCAGCAGCTCCAGGGAGGGGATTTGGGATGAGCAGTTCTTC.

Comment on this clonotype: At one boundary the junction diverges from the germline segment, which might be a read error. The V call is TRBV20-1, the J call TRBJ2-1; 11 bases are a match to TRBD2. CDR1 DFQATT and CDR2 SNEGSKA come from the germline V gene (reference sequence). This CDR3 has 17 residues. The CDR3 DNA is TGCAGTGCTAGAAGAACAGGGACTAGCGGAAGATACAATAAGCAGTTCTTC. Its protein product is CSARRTGTSGRYNKQFF.

In this sample, this clonotype turned up many times. Since no conserved phenylalanine or tryptophan closes the CDR3, a read error is the likely cause. The chain carries TRBV24-1 and TRBJ1-5, with 8 bases aligning to TRBD1. V lost 5 bases to trimming and J lost 5 bases; unmatched junction nucleotides: 4. The CDR3 covers 14 residues. Germline V CDR1 and CDR2: KGHDR, SFDVKD. The CDR3 nucleotides read TGTGCCACCAGTGGACAGGGGATCGATCAGCCCCAGCATTCT. It is translated as CATSGQGIDQPQHS.

V gene TRBV11-1 combines with J gene TRBJ2-3, with 7 bases fitting TRBD2. In germline, CDR1 is SGHAT, CDR2 FQDESV (reference sequence). Unmatched junction bases numbered 6, after V lost 5 bases and J lost 7 bases. The CDR3 runs to 13 residues. The CDR3 sequence: CASSGGLLNTQYF. The CDR3 DNA reads as TGTGCCAGCAGCGGGGGACTACTGAATACGCAGTATTTT.

This clonotype turned up a few times. The J gene is TRBJ2-7, the V gene TRBV12-3 or TRBV12-4; the D is unclear. This CDR3 contains 13 residues. Trimming stripped 3 bases from V and 6 bases from J, with 12 bases between. CDR3 region: CASSLNSNPEQYF. CDR3 sequence (DNA): TGTGCCAGCAGTTTGAACAGTAATCCCGAGCAGTACTTC.

The V call is TRBV11-2, the J call TRBJ2-3; weak D call: TRBD1 (5 bases). Per the germline V gene, CDR1 is SGHAT and CDR2 is FQNNGV. This CDR3 has 15 residues. Trimming pared 1 base from V and 1 base from J, leaving 9 bases between. The CDR3 reads CASSLVVGGTDTQYF. DNA for the CDR3: TGTGCCAGCAGCTTAGTGGTAGGGGGCACAGATACGCAGTATTTT.

The chain couples TRBV11-3 to TRBJ1-6, with unresolved D. V was cut by 5 bases and J by 8 bases, with 10 bases left in between. Per germline, CDR1 SGHNT and CDR2 YENEEA. CDR3 length: 13 amino acids. In DNA form, the CDR3 reads TGTGCCAGCAGCCCCGGAGATGATTCACCCCTCCACTTT. Its protein is CASSPGDDSPLHF. Full variable domain (missing parts from reference TRBV11-3 and TRBJ1-6): EAGVVQSPRYKIIEKKQPVAFWCNPISGHNTLYWYLQNLGQGPELLIRYENEEAVDDSQLPKDRFSAERLKGVDSTLKIQPAELGDSAVYLCASSPGDDSPLHFGNGTRLTVT.

The rearrangement joins TRBV12-3 or TRBV12-4 to TRBJ2-7; 9 nucleotides agree with TRBD1. This CDR3 region has 16 residues. J lost 5 bases, V lost 5 bases, and 13 bases had no gene match. CDR3 sequence (DNA): TGTGCCAGCAGTCCACACTCTGGGACAGGGACGAACGAGCAGTACTTC. Its translation: CASSPHSGTGTNEQYF.

The rearrangement links TRBV11-2 to TRBJ2-2, with 8 bases identical to TRBD1. CDR3 length: 16 residues. With 0 bases clipped from V and 7 bases from J, the junction kept 7 bases outside the gene matches. Per germline, CDR1 SGHAT and CDR2 FQNNGV. In DNA, the CDR3 is TGTGCCAGCAGCTTAGATGCAGGGGGCCTTATCGGGGAGCTGTTTTTT. This translates into CASSLDAGGLIGELFF.

The table lists this clonotype with a few counts. The chain links TRBV3-1 to TRBJ2-7, with TRBD2 matching over 8 bases. Germline loops: CDR1 LGHDT, CDR2 YNNKEL (reference sequence). There are 14 residues in the CDR3. V shed 4 bases, J shed 2 bases, and the junction held 4 bases outside the gene matches. The CDR3 region is CASSPTSDPYEQYF. The CDR3, as DNA: TGTGCCAGCAGCCCGACTAGCGACCCCTACGAGCAGTACTTC.

This clonotype has only a few counts. No conserved phenylalanine or tryptophan ends this CDR3, so it is likely a read error. J is TRBJ1-5 and V is TRBV20-1; D not resolved. Per germline, CDR1 DFQATT and CDR2 SNEGSKA (reference sequence). The CDR3 contains 14 residues. CDR3 residues: CGASSFSRTQPQHY. As DNA, the CDR3 is TGCGGTGCTAGCAGTTTTTCCCGAACTCAGCCCCAGCATTAT.